The rows below give T cell receptor beta chains drawn from one sample of a study of cytomegalovirus exposure and HLA in healthy donors. Libraries were prepared by immunoSEQ multiplex PCR; TCRdb keeps only in-frame clonotypes and omits some of them. Of more than 150,000 clones listed, over 75% are singletons. Sequencing was performed on PBMCs. These receptors were obtained from a young woman in good health and CMV-seronegative. CDR3s include the opening cysteine and the closing phenylalanine or tryptophan. Fields, in order: D gene, V gene, clone size, J gene, CDR3 DNA, CDR3 protein. A D gene is named only where the DNA matches it firmly. Clone sizes are given selectively: once, few, many, or a class where the clone is expanded.

d_call: TRBD1; v_call: TRBV29-1; clone_size: -; j_call: TRBJ2-7; cdr3_nt: TGCAGCGTTGACACAGGGGTTGAGCAGTACTTC; cdr3_aa: CSVDTGVEQYF
d_call: TRBD1; v_call: TRBV19; clone_size: -; j_call: TRBJ1-2; cdr3_nt: TGTGCCAGTAGTATCGTTGGGACAGGGCCTTATGGCTACACCTTC; cdr3_aa: CASSIVGTGPYGYTF
d_call: TRBD2; v_call: TRBV5-1; clone_size: -; j_call: TRBJ2-5; cdr3_nt: TGCGCCAGCAGCTGGGCGGGGAGCGGGGGGCTCCAAGGGGAGACCCAGTACTTC; cdr3_aa: CASSWAGSGGLQGETQYF
d_call: -; v_call: TRBV6-1; clone_size: -; j_call: TRBJ1-4; cdr3_nt: TGTGCCAGCAGTGGGGGGGGATATTCAACTAATGAAAAACTGTTTTTT; cdr3_aa: CASSGGGYSTNEKLFF
d_call: TRBD1; v_call: TRBV25-1; clone_size: -; j_call: TRBJ1-2; cdr3_nt: TGTGCCAGCAGTGAACAGGGACAGGGGGACTATGGCTACACCTTC; cdr3_aa: CASSEQGQGDYGYTF
d_call: -; v_call: TRBV18; clone_size: -; j_call: TRBJ2-3; cdr3_nt: TGTGCCAGCTCACTACAGGGATCTAACACAGATACGCAGTATTTT; cdr3_aa: CASSLQGSNTDTQYF
d_call: TRBD2; v_call: TRBV29-1; clone_size: -; j_call: TRBJ2-1; cdr3_nt: TGCAGCGTTTGGGGCGGGGGAGACTACAATGAGCAGTTCTTC; cdr3_aa: CSVWGGGDYNEQFF
d_call: -; v_call: TRBV6-6; clone_size: -; j_call: TRBJ1-5; cdr3_nt: TGTGCCAGCAGTTACCCAGATAGCAATCAGCCCCAGCATTTT; cdr3_aa: CASSYPDSNQPQHF
d_call: TRBD2; v_call: TRBV6-1; clone_size: -; j_call: TRBJ2-5; cdr3_nt: TGTGCCAGCAGTGAGCATAGCGGGGGGGCCTGGGAGACCCAGTACTTC; cdr3_aa: CASSEHSGGAWETQYF
d_call: -; v_call: TRBV2; clone_size: -; j_call: TRBJ2-3; cdr3_nt: TGTGCCAGCCAGGGGTTGGGAACGCAGTATTTT; cdr3_aa: CASQGLGTQYF
d_call: -; v_call: TRBV23-1; clone_size: few; j_call: TRBJ1-4; cdr3_nt: TGCGCCAGCAGTCAATCTTTGGGCCACAGGAATGAAAAACTGTTTTTT; cdr3_aa: CASSQSLGHRNEKLFF
d_call: -; v_call: TRBV7-7; clone_size: -; j_call: TRBJ2-5; cdr3_nt: TGTGCCAGCAGCACAGTAAAAGAAGAGACCCAGTACTTC; cdr3_aa: CASSTVKEETQYF
d_call: TRBD1; v_call: TRBV5-1; clone_size: -; j_call: TRBJ1-1; cdr3_nt: TGCGCCAGCAGTTTTCTCAACCCGGGACAGCCGGGCTCCGAAGCTTTCTTT; cdr3_aa: CASSFLNPGQPGSEAFF
d_call: -; v_call: TRBV11-1; clone_size: -; j_call: TRBJ1-1; cdr3_nt: TGTGCCAGCAGCTTATCTTGGCCTACTGAAGCTTTCTTT; cdr3_aa: CASSLSWPTEAFF
d_call: -; v_call: TRBV11-2; clone_size: -; j_call: TRBJ2-4; cdr3_nt: TGTGCCAGCAGCCCCGTGAGTTTAGCCAAAAACATTCAGTACTTC; cdr3_aa: CASSPVSLAKNIQYF
d_call: TRBD1; v_call: TRBV18; clone_size: once; j_call: TRBJ2-1; cdr3_nt: TGTGCCAGCTCACCACAGGGGGCTCTAGGCAATGAGCAGTTCTTC; cdr3_aa: CASSPQGALGNEQFF
d_call: TRBD1; v_call: TRBV27; clone_size: -; j_call: TRBJ1-5; cdr3_nt: TGTGCCAGCAGTGCCAGGGGGGCCGGTCAGCCCCAGCATTTT; cdr3_aa: CASSARGAGQPQHF